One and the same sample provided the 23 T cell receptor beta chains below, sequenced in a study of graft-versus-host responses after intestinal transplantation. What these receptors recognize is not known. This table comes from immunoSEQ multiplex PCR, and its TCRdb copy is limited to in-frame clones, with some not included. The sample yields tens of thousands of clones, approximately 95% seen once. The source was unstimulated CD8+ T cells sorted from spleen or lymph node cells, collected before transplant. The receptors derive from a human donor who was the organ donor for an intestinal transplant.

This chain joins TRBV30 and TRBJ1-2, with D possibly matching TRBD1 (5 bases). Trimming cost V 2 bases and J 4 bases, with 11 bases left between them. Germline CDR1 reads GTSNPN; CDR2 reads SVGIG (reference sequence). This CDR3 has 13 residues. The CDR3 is CAWSQWGGYGYTF. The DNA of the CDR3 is TGTGCCTGGAGTCAGTGGGGGGGCTATGGCTACACCTTC.

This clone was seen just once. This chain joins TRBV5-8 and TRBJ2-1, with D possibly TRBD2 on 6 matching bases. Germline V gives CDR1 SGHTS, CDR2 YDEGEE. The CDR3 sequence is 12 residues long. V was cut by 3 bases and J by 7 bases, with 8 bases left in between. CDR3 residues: CASSWGRNEQFF. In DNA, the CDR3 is TGTGCCAGCAGCTGGGGGAGGAATGAGCAGTTCTTC.

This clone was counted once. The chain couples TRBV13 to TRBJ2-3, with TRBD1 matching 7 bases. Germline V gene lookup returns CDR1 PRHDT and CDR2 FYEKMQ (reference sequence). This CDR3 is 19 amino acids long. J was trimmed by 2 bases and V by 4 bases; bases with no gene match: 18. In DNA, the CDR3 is TGTGCCAGCAGCTCGATCTCCTCACGGGACAGACTTTACACAGATACGCAGTATTTT. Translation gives CASSSISSRDRLYTDTQYF.

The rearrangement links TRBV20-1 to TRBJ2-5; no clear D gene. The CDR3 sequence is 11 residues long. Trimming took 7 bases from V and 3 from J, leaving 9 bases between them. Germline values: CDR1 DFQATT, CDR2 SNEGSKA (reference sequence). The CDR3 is CSGGTEETQYF. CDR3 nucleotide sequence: TGCAGTGGGGGAACAGAAGAGACCCAGTACTTC.

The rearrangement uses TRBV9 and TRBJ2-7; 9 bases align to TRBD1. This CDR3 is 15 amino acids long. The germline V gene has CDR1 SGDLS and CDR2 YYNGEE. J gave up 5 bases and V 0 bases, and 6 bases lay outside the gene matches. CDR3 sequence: CASSVGGGQGDEQYF. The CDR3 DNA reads TGTGCCAGCAGCGTAGGCGGGGGACAGGGAGACGAGCAGTACTTC.

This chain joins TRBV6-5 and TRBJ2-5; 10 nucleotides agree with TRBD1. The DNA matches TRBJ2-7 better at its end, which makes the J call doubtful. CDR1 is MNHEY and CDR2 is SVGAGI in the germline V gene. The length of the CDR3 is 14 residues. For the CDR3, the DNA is TGTGCCAGCAGTCCCGGACAGGGGGCCTACGAGCAGTACTTC. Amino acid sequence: CASSPGQGAYEQYF.

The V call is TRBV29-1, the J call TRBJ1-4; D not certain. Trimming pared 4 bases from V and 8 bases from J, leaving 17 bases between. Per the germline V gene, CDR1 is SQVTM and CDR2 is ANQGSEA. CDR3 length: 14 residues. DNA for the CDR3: TGCAGCGTTGGTGGTCGAGAGGGAAACGAAAAACTGTTTTTT. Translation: CSVGGREGNEKLFF.

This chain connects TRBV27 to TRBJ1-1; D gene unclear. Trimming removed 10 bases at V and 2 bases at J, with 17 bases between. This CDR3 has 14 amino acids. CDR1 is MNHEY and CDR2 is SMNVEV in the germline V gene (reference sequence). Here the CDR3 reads CATYRGGLNTEAFF. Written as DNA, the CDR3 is TGTGCCACTTATAGAGGCGGACTAAACACTGAAGCTTTCTTT.

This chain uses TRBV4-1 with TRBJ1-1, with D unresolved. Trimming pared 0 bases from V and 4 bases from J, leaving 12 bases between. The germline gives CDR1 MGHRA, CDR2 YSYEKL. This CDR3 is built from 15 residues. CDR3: CASSQDWVSSTEAFF. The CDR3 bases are TGCGCCAGCAGCCAAGATTGGGTTAGTAGCACTGAAGCTTTCTTT.

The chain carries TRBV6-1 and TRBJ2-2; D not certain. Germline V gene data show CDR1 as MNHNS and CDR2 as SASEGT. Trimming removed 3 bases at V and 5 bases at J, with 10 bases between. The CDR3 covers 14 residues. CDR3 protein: CASSDVGMTGELFF. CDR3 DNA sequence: TGTGCCAGCAGTGATGTGGGTATGACCGGGGAGCTGTTTTTT.

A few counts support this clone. CDR3: CASSQGRFSGNTIYF. The CDR3 nucleotides read TGCGCCAGCAGCCAAGGACGGTTCTCTGGAAACACCATATATTTT. The chain couples TRBV4-3 to TRBJ1-3; D not certain. Germline CDR1 is LGHNA and CDR2 is YSLEER. The CDR3 spans 15 residues. V shed 1 base and J shed 0 bases, with 7 bases lying between them.

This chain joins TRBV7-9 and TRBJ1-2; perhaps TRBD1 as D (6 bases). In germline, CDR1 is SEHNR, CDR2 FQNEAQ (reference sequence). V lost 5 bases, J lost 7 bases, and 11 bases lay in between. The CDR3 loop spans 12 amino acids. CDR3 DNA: TGTGCCAGCAGCCAAGGGGGTGGTGGCTACACCTTC. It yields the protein CASSQGGGGYTF.

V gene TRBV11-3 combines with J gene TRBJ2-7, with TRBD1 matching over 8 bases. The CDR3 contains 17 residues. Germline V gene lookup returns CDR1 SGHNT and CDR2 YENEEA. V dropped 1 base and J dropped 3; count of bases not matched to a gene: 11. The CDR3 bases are TGTGCCAGCAGCTTAGTTCTCGTCGGGACAGGCGACTACGAGCAGTACTTC. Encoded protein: CASSLVLVGTGDYEQYF.

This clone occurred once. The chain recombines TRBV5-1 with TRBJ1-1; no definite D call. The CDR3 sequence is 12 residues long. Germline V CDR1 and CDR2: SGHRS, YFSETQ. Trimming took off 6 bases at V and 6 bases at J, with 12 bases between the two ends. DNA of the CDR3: TGCGCCAGCACCCTCACGGGGTCTGAAGCTTTCTTT. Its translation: CASTLTGSEAFF.

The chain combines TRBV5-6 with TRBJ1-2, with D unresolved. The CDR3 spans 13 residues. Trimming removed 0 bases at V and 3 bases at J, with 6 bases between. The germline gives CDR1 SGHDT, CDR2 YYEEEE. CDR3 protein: CASSLVGDYGYTF. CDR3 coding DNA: TGTGCCAGCAGCTTGGTTGGTGACTATGGCTACACCTTC.

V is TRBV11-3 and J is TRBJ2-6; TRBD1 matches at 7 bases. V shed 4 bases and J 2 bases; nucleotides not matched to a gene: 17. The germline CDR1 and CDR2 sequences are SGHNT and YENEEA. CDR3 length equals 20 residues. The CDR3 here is CASSSHMDAGGVPGANVLTF. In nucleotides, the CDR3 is TGTGCCAGCAGCTCCCACATGGATGCAGGGGGAGTGCCTGGGGCCAACGTCCTGACTTTC.

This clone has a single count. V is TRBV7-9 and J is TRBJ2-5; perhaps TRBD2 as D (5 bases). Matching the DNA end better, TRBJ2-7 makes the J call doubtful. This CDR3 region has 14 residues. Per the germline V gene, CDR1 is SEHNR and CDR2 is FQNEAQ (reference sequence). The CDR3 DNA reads TGTGCCAGCAGCTTGACTACGAACGCCTACGAGCAGTACTTC. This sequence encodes CASSLTTNAYEQYF.

The CDR3 protein is CASSVKGFTNEKLFF. In DNA, the CDR3 is TGTGCCAGCAGCGTTAAGGGGTTTACTAATGAAAAACTGTTTTTT. This chain uses TRBV28 with TRBJ1-4, with a weak D call TRBD1 (5 bases). Trimming shortened V by 6 bases and J by 2 bases, and 13 bases separated the two germline ends. This CDR3 spans 15 amino acids. In germline, CDR1 is MDHEN, CDR2 SYDVKM.

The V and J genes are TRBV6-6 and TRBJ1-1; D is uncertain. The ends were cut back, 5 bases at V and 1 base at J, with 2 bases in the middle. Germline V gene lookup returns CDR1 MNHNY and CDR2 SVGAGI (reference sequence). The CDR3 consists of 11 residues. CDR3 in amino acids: CASSPNTEAFF. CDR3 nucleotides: TGTGCCAGCAGTCCGAACACTGAAGCTTTCTTT.

CDR3 sequence reads: CASSLVKGGGLKYEQYF. The CDR3 bases are TGTGCCAGCAGCTTAGTGAAAGGGGGGGGCTTGAAGTACGAGCAGTACTTC. The genes are TRBV7-2 and TRBJ2-7; D possibly corresponds to TRBD2 (7 bases). V was shortened by 1 base and J by 4 bases, with 20 bases between the two germline ends. This CDR3 spans 17 amino acids. The germline CDR1 and CDR2 sequences are SGHTA and FQGNSA.

The CDR3 here is CASSLDTGQFANYGYTF. CDR3 nucleotide sequence: TGTGCCAGCAGCTTAGACACTGGACAGTTTGCTAACTATGGCTACACCTTC. The J gene is TRBJ1-2, the V gene TRBV11-3, with D possibly matching TRBD1 (6 bases). V shed 0 bases and J shed 0 bases, with 14 bases lying between them. This CDR3 is 17 amino acids long. The germline V gene encodes CDR1 SGHNT and CDR2 YENEEA.

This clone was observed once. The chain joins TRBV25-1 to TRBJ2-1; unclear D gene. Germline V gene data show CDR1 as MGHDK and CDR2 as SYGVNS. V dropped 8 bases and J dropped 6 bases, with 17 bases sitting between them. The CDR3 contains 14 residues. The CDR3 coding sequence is TGTGCCAGCGGGTTCGCAGGTTTCGTCAATGAGCAGTTCTTC. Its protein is CASGFAGFVNEQFF.

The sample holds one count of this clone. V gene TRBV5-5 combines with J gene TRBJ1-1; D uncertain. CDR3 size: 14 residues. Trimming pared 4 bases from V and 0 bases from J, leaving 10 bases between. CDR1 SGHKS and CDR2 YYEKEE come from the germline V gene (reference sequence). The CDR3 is CASSPRTVNTEAFF. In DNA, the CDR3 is TGTGCCAGCAGCCCACGGACCGTGAACACTGAAGCTTTCTTT.